These 17 T cell receptor beta chains were sequenced from one sample in a study of regulatory and conventional T cells in RAG deficiency. This table comes from immunoSEQ multiplex PCR, and its TCRdb copy is limited to in-frame clones, with some not included. The sample has about 30,000 clones, 70% to 80% seen once. Conventional CD4+ T cells were sorted from blood as CD25-low CD127-high cells. These data are also associated with another study on regulatory T cells. That investigation notes: Primers: 52 TRBV forward and 13 TRBJ reverse.

Material for sequencing was CD4+ effector T cells sorted from blood. The receptors here all came from a human donor in good health.

This rearrangement joins TRBV5-1 to TRBJ2-3; D is unclear. CDR1 is SGHRS and CDR2 is YFSETQ in the germline V gene. The CDR3 length is 13 residues. V was cut by 4 bases and J by 3 bases, with 9 bases left in between. CDR3 sequence: CASSLTSTDTQYF. The DNA for the CDR3 is TGCGCCAGCAGCCTTACCTCTACAGATACGCAGTATTTT.

J is TRBJ2-1 and V is TRBV5-1, with D possibly being TRBD1 (7 bases). Germline values: CDR1 SGHRS, CDR2 YFSETQ. The CDR3 consists of 17 residues. Between the trimmed V and J ends, which lost 3 bases and 7 bases, there was a span of 23 bases. This chain's CDR3 is CASSSEGARALGNEQFF. The CDR3 DNA reads as TGCGCCAGCAGCTCGGAGGGGGCTAGGGCTTTGGGGAATGAGCAGTTCTTC.

The V gene is TRBV9, the J gene TRBJ1-2; perhaps TRBD1 as D (5 bases). V was trimmed by 2 bases and J by 1 base, leaving 6 bases between them. Germline values: CDR1 SGDLS, CDR2 YYNGEE. This CDR3 has 13 amino acids. The CDR3: CASSVDSNYGYTF. CDR3 DNA: TGTGCCAGCAGCGTCGACAGTAACTATGGCTACACCTTC.

The chain employs TRBV7-9 and TRBJ1-6, with TRBD1 as a possible D gene (6 bases). Germline values: CDR1 SEHNR, CDR2 FQNEAQ (reference sequence). Trimming took 5 bases from V and 7 from J, leaving 21 bases between them. This CDR3 has 17 amino acids. CDR3 coding DNA: TGTGCCAGCAGCCCTGGATTCCGGGGGCAGCCGAATTCACCCCTCCACTTT. The encoded protein is CASSPGFRGQPNSPLHF.

This clone has a single count. The chain is built from TRBV7-9 and TRBJ1-2; possible D gene TRBD1, 5 bases. There are 15 residues in the CDR3. V dropped 5 bases and J dropped 5 bases, with 18 bases sitting between them. Germline assignment: CDR1 SEHNR and CDR2 FQNEAQ (reference sequence). Here the CDR3 reads CASSPGSTALYGYTF. CDR3 nucleotide sequence: TGTGCCAGCAGCCCCGGGTCGACAGCTCTATATGGCTACACCTTC. Variable domain in full (rest from reference TRBV7-9 and TRBJ1-2): DTGVSQNPRHKITKRGQNVTFRCDPISEHNRLYWYRQTLGQGPEFLTYFQNEAQLEKSRLLSDRFSAERPKGSFSTLEIQRTEQGDSAMYLCASSPGSTALYGYTFGSGTRLTVV.

This chain links TRBV5-4 with TRBJ2-5; D is unresolved. Trimming left V 5 bases short and J 2 bases short, with 7 bases between. The CDR3 is 12 amino acids. Germline loops: CDR1 SGHNT, CDR2 YYREEE (reference sequence). The CDR3 here is CASSLGQETQYF. The CDR3 DNA follows: TGTGCCAGCAGTCTAGGGCAAGAGACCCAGTACTTC. Using reference TRBV5-4 and TRBJ2-5 for the parts outside the CDR3, the full variable domain is ETGVTQSPTHLIKTRGQQVTLRCSSQSGHNTVSWYQQALGQGPQFIFQYYREEENGRGNFPPRFSGLQFPNYSSELNVNALELDDSALYLCASSLGQETQYFGPGTRLLVL.

The chain carries TRBV12-5 and TRBJ2-7, with D unclear. The CDR3 spans 17 residues. Germline assignment: CDR1 LGHNT and CDR2 FRNRAP. The V and J ends lost 0 bases and 0 bases respectively, with 15 bases between them. CDR3 nucleotide sequence: TGTGCTAGTGGTTTGGTATTAGGCAGGAGAAGCTCCTACGAGCAGTACTTC. Translated, it gives CASGLVLGRRSSYEQYF. The full variable domain, completed using reference TRBV12-5 and TRBJ2-7, is DARVTQTPRHKVTEMGQEVTMRCQPILGHNTVFWYRQTMMQGLELLAYFRNRAPLDDSGMPKDRFSAEMPDATLATLKIQPSEPRDSAVYFCASGLVLGRRSSYEQYFGPGTRLTVT.

This clone has a handful of counts. This chain links TRBV7-2 with TRBJ1-2, with TRBD1 identical over 8 bases. This CDR3 comprises 14 residues. V shed 5 bases, J shed 0 bases, and the junction held 2 bases outside the gene matches. From germline, CDR1 is SGHTA and CDR2 FQGNSA. CDR3 region: CASSGDRTNYGYTF. CDR3 in DNA: TGTGCCAGCAGCGGGGACAGGACTAACTATGGCTACACCTTC.

This sequence joins TRBV5-1 and TRBJ2-5; tentatively, D is TRBD2 (6 bases). Germline loops: CDR1 SGHRS, CDR2 YFSETQ. This CDR3 has 15 residues. The V and J ends lost 2 bases and 5 bases respectively, with 16 bases between them. The CDR3 region is CASSLTVARGETQYF. CDR3 nucleotides: TGCGCCAGCAGCTTAACGGTTGCCCGGGGGGAGACCCAGTACTTC.

The genes are TRBV2 and TRBJ2-3; D is undetermined. Germline lookup yields CDR1 SNHLY and CDR2 FYNNEI. V shed 6 bases and J shed 6 bases, with 10 bases lying between them. The CDR3 length is 12 residues. The CDR3 spells CASRANPDTQYF. DNA of the CDR3: TGTGCCAGCAGGGCCAACCCGGATACGCAGTATTTT.

The chain employs TRBV10-3 and TRBJ1-3, with 9 bases aligning to TRBD1. The germline gives CDR1 ENHRY, CDR2 SYGVKD. The length of the CDR3 is 15 residues. V was clipped by 3 bases and J by 4 bases; unmatched bases: 4. The CDR3 bases are TGTGCCATCAGTGAACAGGGGGCGGCGGGAAACACCATATATTTT. Translation: CAISEQGAAGNTIYF.

The chain has TRBV7-9 and TRBJ2-1; D is perhaps TRBD1 or TRBD2 (5 bases each). CDR1 is SEHNR, CDR2 FQNEAQ, per germline (reference sequence). The CDR3 spans 14 residues. V lost 0 bases to trimming and J lost 8 bases, with 11 bases between them. CDR3 DNA sequence: TGTGCCAGCAGCTTAGCGGGACCTCAAGATGAGCAGTTCTTC. Its translation is CASSLAGPQDEQFF. The complete variable domain, with remaining parts taken from reference TRBV7-9 and TRBJ2-1, reads DTGVSQNPRHKITKRGQNVTFRCDPISEHNRLYWYRQTLGQGPEFLTYFQNEAQLEKSRLLSDRFSAERPKGSFSTLEIQRTEQGDSAMYLCASSLAGPQDEQFFGPGTRLTVL.

The chain employs TRBV2 and TRBJ2-7; D is unclear. Germline V lookup: CDR1 SNHLY, CDR2 FYNNEI. CDR3 size: 13 residues. V was pared by 4 bases and J by 2 bases, with 9 bases between. The CDR3 reads CASSVSLAYEQYF. CDR3 nucleotides: TGTGCCAGCAGTGTTTCACTGGCCTACGAGCAGTACTTC.

The chain links TRBV7-3 to TRBJ2-3, with D uncertain. Germline V lookup: CDR1 SGHTA, CDR2 FQGTGA. CDR3 size: 13 residues. V was cut by 5 bases and J by 2 bases, with 8 bases left in between. The chain's CDR3 is CASSLENTDTQYF. CDR3 nucleotide sequence: TGTGCCAGCAGCCTGGAGAACACAGATACGCAGTATTTT.

The chain has TRBV4-2 and TRBJ2-7; 8 bases are a match to TRBD1. Germline V gives CDR1 LGHNA, CDR2 YNFKEQ. V was pared by 6 bases and J by 1 base, with 8 bases of the junction left unmatched. There are 15 residues in the CDR3. CDR3 region: CASREDREASYEQYF. Here the CDR3 DNA reads TGTGCCAGCAGGGAGGACAGGGAAGCGTCCTACGAGCAGTACTTC.

In DNA, the CDR3 is TGTGCCAGCAGCTTAGGGACTAGCGGAGGCGGTAATACGCAGTATTTT. Amino acid sequence: CASSLGTSGGGNTQYF. The rearrangement joins TRBV7-3 to TRBJ2-3, with 11 nucleotides matching TRBD2. The CDR3 length is 16 residues. Germline values: CDR1 SGHTA, CDR2 FQGTGA. V was pared by 2 bases and J by 7 bases, with 8 bases of the junction left unmatched.

The rearrangement uses TRBV7-3 and TRBJ1-1; D is uncertain. CDR3 length: 14 amino acids. V lost 2 bases and J lost 1, with 8 bases in between. The germline CDR1 and CDR2 sequences are SGHTA and FQGTGA. CDR3 DNA sequence: TGTGCCAGCAGCTTAGGGTCTGGGAACACTGAAGCTTTCTTT. Its translation is CASSLGSGNTEAFF.